A single sample gave rise to the 5 T cell receptor beta chains below, sequenced in a study of blood T cell repertoires in COVID-19. The protocol was immunoSEQ multiplex PCR, while the TCRdb copy is restricted to in-frame clones and leaves out a portion. The table has around 190,000 clones, about three quarters seen once. The sequencing input was peripheral blood. The origin of the receptors is a woman in her fifties or sixties with active or convalescent COVID-19.

The CDR3 here is CASSHAGAEAFF. CDR3 DNA sequence: TGTGCCAGTAGCCATGCAGGGGCTGAAGCTTTCTTT. The J gene is TRBJ1-1, the V gene TRBV19, with a tentative D call TRBD1 (6 bases). V lost 6 bases and J lost 6, with 11 bases in between. The germline V gene encodes CDR1 LNHDA and CDR2 SQIVND (reference sequence). CDR3 length: 12 residues.

With respect to this clone: Other DNA sequences of this sample code for an identical CDR3. This chain uses TRBV12-3 or TRBV12-4 with TRBJ2-5, with 7 bases identical to TRBD2. There are 13 residues in the CDR3. With 5 bases clipped from V and 4 bases from J, the junction kept 4 bases outside the gene matches. The CDR3 reads CASSGTGGETQYF. The CDR3 DNA is TGTGCCAGCAGTGGGACGGGAGGAGAGACCCAGTACTTC.

The rearrangement links TRBV25-1 to TRBJ1-2, with TRBD1 matching 12 bases. Germline loops: CDR1 MGHDK, CDR2 SYGVNS. This CDR3 is 15 amino acids long. Trimming at V came to 5 bases and at J to 4 bases, leaving 5 bases not matched to a gene. This CDR3 reads CASSPPGQGAYGYTF. CDR3 DNA sequence: TGTGCCAGCAGTCCCCCGGGACAGGGGGCCTATGGCTACACCTTC.

This chain joins TRBV15 and TRBJ2-5, with 8 positions matching TRBD2. J lost 1 base, V lost 0 bases, and 10 bases had no gene match. The CDR3 is 18 residues long. Germline lookup yields CDR1 LNHNV and CDR2 YYDKDF (reference sequence). The CDR3, as DNA: TGTGCCACCAGCAGAGATCGCTGGGGGCTAGCGGGCCAAGAGACCCAGTACTTC. This encodes CATSRDRWGLAGQETQYF.

This chain uses TRBV4-3 with TRBJ2-7, with D possibly being TRBD1 (5 bases). V gave up 0 bases and J gave up 4 bases, with 16 bases separating them. Per germline, CDR1 LGHNA and CDR2 YSLEER. The CDR3 runs 16 residues. The CDR3: CASSQDHRGEPYEQYF. In DNA, the CDR3 is TGCGCCAGCAGCCAAGATCATAGGGGTGAGCCTTACGAGCAGTACTTC.